This TCR beta chain was observed in a study of CD8 T cells in Susac syndrome. Findings and caveats of the study: Peak Susac CD8+ clonal expansion was seen in TEMRA cells and active patients. The relatively small number of individuals in the TCR sequencing and HLA analysis was acknowledged by the study.

On this clonotype itself: Its antigen is not identified.

Germline V gives CDR1 SGHTA, CDR2 FQGNSA. This CDR3 is 11 amino acids long. The V gene lost 5 bases and the J gene lost 3 bases, with 5 bases spanning the gap. Sequencing of TCR beta was performed on blood CD8+ and CD4+ T cells. Reverse transcription of 0.5 to 1 ug RNA was performed with random hexamers. Across 54 Vbeta and 13 Jbeta, TCR beta CDR3 was amplified with immunoSEQ multiplex PCR. TCRdb re-called the immunoSEQ multiplex PCR reads through MiXCR, storing one row per CDR3 protein. The data contain tens of thousands of distinct CDR3 sequences, approximately 96% of them singletons. The chain couples TRBV7-2 to TRBJ2-7; D unresolved. The TCR originated in a human donor with Susac syndrome. Sequencing was performed on CD8+ T cells from PBMCs. CDR3 bases: TGTGCCAGCAGCGACCGCTACGAGCAGTACTTC. This sequence encodes CASSDRYEQYF.